Presented here are 8 T cell receptor beta chains from one specimen sequenced in a study of blood T cell repertoires in COVID-19. Sequencing was performed with immunoSEQ multiplex PCR; in TCRdb, only in-frame clones are kept and a portion is missing. The sample holds approximately 18,000 clones; about 81% are singletons and the top ten take roughly 8.1%. What was sequenced was peripheral blood. These receptors all come from a man in his sixties with acute or convalescent COVID-19.

The chain uses TRBV30 and TRBJ1-3; D might be TRBD1 (6 bases). Per the germline V gene, CDR1 is GTSNPN and CDR2 is SVGIG (reference sequence). V lost 2 bases to trimming and J lost 5 bases, with 13 bases between them. The CDR3 sequence is 14 residues long. The CDR3 DNA reads as TGTGCCTGGAGTCCCAGGGGTAGTAGAAACACCATATATTTT. Protein sequence: CAWSPRGSRNTIYF.

The chain couples TRBV19 to TRBJ2-1, with a possible D match to TRBD1 (5 bases). This CDR3 has 11 residues. Trimming left V 7 bases short and J 7 bases short, with 8 bases between. The germline CDR1 and CDR2 sequences are LNHDA and SQIVND (reference sequence). The CDR3 coding sequence is TGTGCCAGTATAAAGGGGAATGAGCAGTTCTTC. Encoded protein: CASIKGNEQFF.

The V call is TRBV9, the J call TRBJ1-2, with D unclear. Germline V gene sequence: CDR1 SGDLS, CDR2 YYNGEE. The CDR3 extends over 15 amino acids. Trimming took 0 bases from V and 3 from J, leaving 12 bases between them. The CDR3 reads CASSVGVDGDYGYTF. The CDR3, as DNA: TGTGCCAGCAGCGTAGGGGTCGACGGGGACTATGGCTACACCTTC.

The chain carries TRBV19 and TRBJ1-5; D is undetermined. The V gene lost 3 bases and the J gene lost 7 bases, with 13 bases spanning the gap. Germline V gene sequence: CDR1 LNHDA, CDR2 SQIVND (reference sequence). The CDR3 covers 14 residues. The CDR3: CASSMIGLWQPQHF. Written as DNA, the CDR3 is TGTGCCAGTAGTATGATAGGACTCTGGCAGCCCCAGCATTTT.

V gene TRBV7-8 combines with J gene TRBJ1-5; TRBD1 is a possible D gene (6 bases). The germline gives CDR1 SGHVS, CDR2 FQNEAQ. The V end was cut by 1 base, the J end by 0 bases, with 16 bases between. The CDR3 covers 18 residues. The CDR3 DNA is TGTGCCAGCAGCTTAGGAGGTCCAGGGGCCCTTAGCAATCAGCCCCAGCATTTT. This translates into CASSLGGPGALSNQPQHF.

Only a few counts were recorded for this clone. The chain employs TRBV6-5 and TRBJ1-2; maybe TRBD1 (5 bases). CDR1 is MNHEY and CDR2 is SVGAGI in the germline V gene. The CDR3 is 14 amino acids. Between the trimmed V and J ends, which lost 6 bases and 8 bases, there was a span of 19 bases. CDR3 region: CASRPGRRGYGYTF. The CDR3 region has the DNA TGTGCCAGCAGGCCGGGACGGAGGGGATACGGCTACACCTTC.

The rearrangement uses TRBV9 and TRBJ1-6; TRBD1 matches 7 bases. The CDR3 is made up of 14 amino acids. Germline V CDR1 and CDR2: SGDLS, YYNGEE. The ends lost 3 bases at V and 10 bases at J; junction bases unmatched: 7. CDR3 sequence reads: CASSDRGGGSPLHF. The CDR3, as DNA: TGTGCCAGCAGCGACAGGGGTGGGGGGTCACCCCTCCACTTT.

The chain uses TRBV19 and TRBJ1-6; 7 bases fit TRBD1. Looked up from germline, CDR1 is LNHDA and CDR2 is SQIVND (reference sequence). The CDR3 consists of 14 residues. V shed 5 bases and J 8 bases; nucleotides not matched to a gene: 6. The DNA for the CDR3 is TGTGCCAGTAGTCCCCGGGACAGACATTCACCCCTCCACTTT. It translates to CASSPRDRHSPLHF.